A single sample gave rise to the 12 T cell receptor beta chains below, sequenced in a study of cytomegalovirus exposure and HLA in healthy donors. The PCR contained 60 Vbeta and 13 Jbeta primers. This table comes from immunoSEQ multiplex PCR, and its TCRdb copy is limited to in-frame clones, with some not included. The repertoire holds 100,000 to 150,000 clones, with around 86% as singletons. The sample was PBMCs. The receptors here all came from a woman aged 45-65 years in good health and CMV-seropositive.

The chain couples TRBV7-2 to TRBJ1-2; tentatively, D is TRBD1 (5 bases). Germline V gives CDR1 SGHTA, CDR2 FQGNSA. This CDR3 has 13 amino acids. The V end was cut by 5 bases, the J end by 8 bases, with 15 bases between. Here the CDR3 reads CASSAGLLGGYTF. CDR3 sequence (DNA): TGTGCCAGCAGCGCAGGGTTGTTGGGAGGCTACACCTTC.

This sequence joins TRBV18 and TRBJ1-3; TRBD1 matches 8 bases. CDR1 is KGHSH and CDR2 is LQKENI in the germline V gene. This CDR3 spans 16 amino acids. Trimming removed 5 bases from V and 0 bases from J; junction bases left unmatched: 6. The CDR3 bases are TGTGCCAGCTCATCGACAGGGGTAGGCTCTGGAAACACCATATATTTT. This gives the protein CASSSTGVGSGNTIYF.

The chain employs TRBV27 and TRBJ2-1, with 8 nucleotides matching TRBD2. The CDR3 contains 15 residues. V gave up 6 bases and J gave up 4 bases; unmatched junction bases: 8. Germline V gene data show CDR1 as MNHEY and CDR2 as SMNVEV (reference sequence). The CDR3 nucleotides read TGTGCCAGCAGAACGAGCGGGAGTGGTTACAATGAGCAGTTCTTC. Residues: CASRTSGSGYNEQFF.

This chain connects TRBV5-1 to TRBJ2-7; D is perhaps TRBD2 (6 bases). The CDR3 sequence is 15 residues long. Germline V gene lookup returns CDR1 SGHRS and CDR2 YFSETQ. The V end was cut by 5 bases, the J end by 3 bases, with 18 bases between. Here the CDR3 DNA reads TGCGCCAGCAGACCGAGGGGACTGGGTAGCTACGAGCAGTACTTC. It specifies CASRPRGLGSYEQYF. The full variable domain, completed using reference TRBV5-1 and TRBJ2-7, is KAGVTQTPRYLIKTRGQQVTLSCSPISGHRSVSWYQQTPGQGLQFLFEYFSETQRNKGNFPGRFSGRQFSNSRSEMNVSTLELGDSALYLCASRPRGLGSYEQYFGPGTRLTVT.

V is TRBV29-1 and J is TRBJ1-2, with 7 bases matching TRBD1. CDR3 length: 15 residues. The ends lost 4 bases at V and 1 base at J; junction bases unmatched: 9. Per germline, CDR1 SQVTM and CDR2 ANQGSEA. This CDR3 is CSVGGGTAFNYGYTF. The CDR3 DNA follows: TGCAGCGTTGGAGGCGGGACAGCTTTTAACTATGGCTACACCTTC.

The chain links TRBV30 to TRBJ2-4; D is undetermined. This CDR3 has 14 residues. Trimming cost V 0 bases and J 1 base, with 7 bases left between them. From germline, CDR1 is GTSNPN and CDR2 SVGIG (reference sequence). The CDR3 sequence is CAWSVSLAKNIQYF. In nucleotides, the CDR3 is TGTGCCTGGAGTGTTTCTCTTGCCAAAAACATTCAGTACTTC.

The V call is TRBV2, the J call TRBJ1-2; D is unclear. Germline CDR1 and CDR2: SNHLY and FYNNEI. The CDR3 sequence is 14 residues long. Trimming left V 1 base short and J 8 bases short, with 14 bases between. The CDR3 bases are TGTGCCAGCAGTGAAGAAGGAGCGTGGAGAGGCTACACCTTC. This gives the protein CASSEEGAWRGYTF.

The chain couples TRBV2 to TRBJ1-4; 8 nucleotides match TRBD1. The germline CDR1 and CDR2 sequences are SNHLY and FYNNEI. The CDR3 length is 15 residues. V dropped 6 bases and J dropped 8; count of bases not matched to a gene: 11. DNA for the CDR3: TGTGCCAGCAGGACAGGGGCAAATGAATACGAAAAACTGTTTTTT. This encodes CASRTGANEYEKLFF. The full variable domain, its missing parts supplied by reference TRBV2 and TRBJ1-4, is EPEVTQTPSHQVTQMGQEVILRCVPISNHLYFYWYRQILGQKVEFLVSFYNNEISEKSEIFDDQFSVERPDGSNFTLKIRSTKLEDSAMYFCASRTGANEYEKLFFGSGTQLSVL.

The V call is TRBV5-1, the J call TRBJ2-3; TRBD2 agrees at 8 bases. CDR1 is SGHRS, CDR2 YFSETQ, per germline. The CDR3 runs to 17 residues. The J segment lost 0 bases and the V segment lost 4 bases, leaving 10 bases of the junction unmatched. The CDR3 DNA reads as TGCGCCAGCAGCAGACCCGGACTAGCAGACAGCACAGATACGCAGTATTTT. This sequence encodes CASSRPGLADSTDTQYF.

The V and J genes are TRBV5-4 and TRBJ2-5, with D possibly being TRBD2 (6 bases). The better agreement between TRBJ2-7 and the DNA end casts doubt on the J call. The germline CDR1 and CDR2 sequences are SGHNT and YYREEE (reference sequence). CDR3 length equals 16 residues. The CDR3 DNA reads TGTGCCAGCAGCCGGGATACCTGGACTATATCCTACGAGCAGTACTTC. Its protein product is CASSRDTWTISYEQYF.

This chain joins TRBV6-1 and TRBJ1-1, with D possibly matching TRBD1 (5 bases). CDR3 length: 13 amino acids. V was clipped by 4 bases and J by 1 base, with 7 bases between them. Germline lookup yields CDR1 MNHNS and CDR2 SASEGT. This CDR3 reads CASSGQRNTEAFF. The CDR3 region has the DNA TGTGCCAGCAGTGGACAGAGGAACACTGAAGCTTTCTTT.

This clone was detected a few times. The rearrangement uses TRBV28 and TRBJ2-2; TRBD1 might be the D (6 bases). The CDR3 spans 13 residues. Germline CDR1 and CDR2: MDHEN and SYDVKM. V dropped 8 bases and J dropped 8 bases, with 15 bases sitting between them. The CDR3: CASGGRGIGELFF. CDR3 DNA sequence: TGTGCCAGCGGAGGCAGGGGTATTGGGGAGCTGTTTTTT.